Each of the 2 T cell receptor beta chains below was sequenced from the same sample in a study of response to subunit inactivated influenza vaccine. TCRdb ran MiXCR on the RT-PCR reads and lists one entry per CDR3 protein. The repertoire includes 600,000 to 850,000 distinct CDR3 sequences, about 14% of them detected once, and about 7.6% sits in the top ten. The sequencing used PBMCs from blood, collected 14 days before vaccination. The receptors were gathered from a man aged 45-65 years who received an inactivated influenza vaccine.

Regarding this clonotype: The junction does not match germline at one end; this may be a read error. The chain is built from TRBV7-2 and TRBJ2-1; tentative D call: TRBD2 (5 bases). Germline lookup yields CDR1 SGHTA and CDR2 FQGNSA. This CDR3 spans 15 amino acids. The CDR3 bases are TGTGCCATCAGCCCAAGAGCGGTTACCTACAATGAGCAGTTCTTC. Protein sequence: CAISPRAVTYNEQFF.

The chain carries TRBV20-1 and TRBJ2-7, with D unresolved. V lost 3 bases and J 5 bases, leaving 17 bases between the germline ends. CDR3 length: 14 residues. The germline gives CDR1 DFQATT, CDR2 SNEGSKA (reference sequence). The CDR3 bases are TGCAGTGCTAGTCTGGGTCCACCTCCCAACGAGCAGTACTTC. It codes for CSASLGPPPNEQYF.